The following is a T cell receptor (beta chain) sequence with its context. Its target is not known. Sample treatment: roughly 11-day PBMC culture with coronavirus spike peptide pools or control peptides (ViraFEST assay). It was after roughly ten days of culture that CD4+ T cells were isolated by negative selection. The sample comes from a study of vaccination and CD4 T cells after COVID-19. About the study: Nasal swab PCR had detected SARS-CoV-2 in convalescent patients, about 10 mild and one severe.

Whole-study findings and limits: Convalescent patients were relatively few, and early post-infection timepoints were missing.

The study sequenced cultured CD4+ T cell DNA using the Oncomine TCR Beta short-read assay. The template was genomic DNA from cultured CD4+ T cells. TCRdb re-analysed the PCR reads in MiXCR, keeping a single row per CDR3 protein. The sample includes over 4,500 distinct CDR3 sequences, around 30% of them seen just once. The germline CDR1 and CDR2 sequences are SEHNR and FQNEAQ (reference sequence). The CDR3 length is 15 residues. The germline V and J ends were trimmed by 1 base and 8 bases, with 12 bases remaining between them. This sequence was found in a human donor who had recovered from COVID-19. The chain couples TRBV7-9 to TRBJ2-6, with a possible D match to TRBD1 (6 bases). The specimen comprised CD4+ T cells from blood, cultured in vitro, sampled after SARS-CoV-2 vaccination. The CDR3 protein is CASSLGQAETNVLTF. In nucleotides, the CDR3 is TGTGCCAGCAGCTTAGGACAGGCAGAGACCAACGTCCTGACTTTC. Supplemented by reference TRBV7-9 and TRBJ2-6, the full variable domain reads DTGVSQNPRHKITKRGQNVTFRCDPISEHNRLYWYRQTLGQGPEFLTYFQNEAQLEKSRLLSDRFSAERPKGSFSTLEIQRTEQGDSAMYLCASSLGQAETNVLTFGAGSRLTVL.